This T cell receptor (beta chain) was recorded in a study of cytomegalovirus exposure and HLA in healthy donors (dated by TCRdb to about 2017). In the study overall: In an earlier analysis of roughly 500 of the donors, around 290 Gb of sequence data and some 100 million unique TCR beta sequences from roughly 190 million T cells were reported. Approximately 300 gigabases of sequencing data and around 85 million unique TCR sequences made up an early release that covered 500 to 700 HLA-typed donors. The genetic ancestry cluster associated with self-reported Caucasian donors included about four fifths of the 350 to 500 genotyped donors. The study aimed to test whether cataloging public T cell receptors could reveal signatures of past pathogen exposure. The study profiled the T cell repertoires of approximately 700 subjects by immunosequencing and related them to cytomegalovirus serostatus. A separate validation cohort of over 95 different subjects was used in addition to the roughly 700-subject first cohort. The study combined high-throughput TCR immunosequencing, statistical association of individual TCRs with disease status, and machine learning to predict cytomegalovirus infection status. A later analysis re-analyzed previously published TCR beta repertoires from about 600 donors and added high-resolution HLA genotyping to study TCR occurrence patterns. In the later analysis, no new phenotypic data were used to find candidate immune exposures; instead, reliance was placed on TCR beta sequences and their occurrence across donors. An earlier analysis of roughly 580 of the donors used high-throughput TCR beta sequencing to judge whether each TCR beta V gene segment behaved as functional or pseudogenic. Alongside the repertoire data, information on donor age, sex, ethnicity and CMV serostatus was compiled. A later genetic analysis took genome-wide SNP genotypes for about three fifths of the 666 donors and used that subset as a discovery cohort. All discovery cohort repertoires had been generated using a single sequencing platform. Both class I and class II loci were covered by HLA typing, at four-digit resolution. Typing coverage varied by locus: about 620-630 donors for A, B, C, DRB1 and DQB1; roughly 510 for DQA1; more than 600 for DPA1; 450 to 480 for DPB1. Several DR-DQ haplotypes were handled as single units for association and clustering, since linkage in the cohort was strong. Across 398 genotyped donors of the cohort, an average of about 240,000 unique TCR beta nucleotide sequences per donor were sequenced, and roughly 17% of those sequences were non-productive.

The cohort comprised fewer than 700 healthy bone marrow donors. At the time of sampling, every cohort member was nominally healthy, though immune exposures that went unrecorded were likely present. The donor tested CMV seronegative and was one of the 352 seronegative cohort members. Every donor gave a peripheral blood sample, and the peripheral blood mononuclear cells from that sample were used for TCR beta sequencing. The Qiagen DNeasy Blood Extraction Kit was used to extract genomic DNA from the blood cell samples. With respect to this clone: Its antigen is currently not known. Per-base qualities were not stored, and no clone one base away is much larger.

Study-wide conclusions, independent of this receptor: The classifier was reported to diagnose cytomegalovirus status with high specificity and sensitivity in both the original and validation cohorts. The cohort was sequenced for TCR beta chains only, and without alpha or paired-chain data the features that could be detected were limited. Linkage disequilibrium might explain the correlated functional status among segregating V segments, but an unknown experimental factor could not be excluded. Strong co-occurrence of HLA alleles, especially DR and DQ, made assigning TCR associations to individual alleles difficult. The only immune exposure information available for the cohort was CMV serostatus. The study gave a list of under 200 TCR beta chains associated with cytomegalovirus. Presence/absence analyses assumed roughly uniform sequencing depth across donors, an assumption that may not hold. According to the authors, the approach could potentially be generalized to other disease states and immunological phenotypes. A few of the identified cytomegalovirus-associated TCR beta chains were confirmed in vitro to be specific for cytomegalovirus antigens. According to a later genetic analysis, donors in an Asian-associated ancestry cluster had fewer N-insertions in productive TCRs than the approximately 630-donor mean. Across donors, most TCR sequences were observed very rarely, whereas some public TCRs were present in many individuals. An earlier analysis of approximately 500 of the donors showed that most TCR beta V segments appeared in productive rearrangements either about 87% or about 30% of the time, which broadly matched IMGT annotations. Because HLA typing was unavailable for some donors at each locus, only the typed subset was used in association tests. Some IMGT-functional V segments, including TRBV6-2 and TRBV6-3, could not be told apart with the 87-base-pair reads, so those segments were excluded. Several of the top co-occurrence clusters appeared to be linked to parvovirus B19, influenza, CMV and Epstein-Barr virus, according to a later analysis. Specific HLA alleles were associated with 15,000 to 20,000 TCR beta sequences at a false discovery rate of 0.05 in a later analysis. A further reported finding was that TCR beta sequences accurately predicted the HLA-A and HLA-B alleles for most subjects in the first cohort. V-gene and J-gene trimming of TCR beta chains was associated with a missense DCLRE1C variant in a later genetic analysis, and the association was replicated in an independent cohort. A later analysis found that TCR association rates varied across HLA loci, with DRB1 alleles showing the most associated TCRs and HLA-C alleles the fewest. The sequencing pipeline was judged likely to have produced a cluster of highly shared sequence variants as a technical artifact. Because counts were too low, about 18 rarely observed V segments, including chromosome 9 orphons, were left out of the earlier analysis of over 550 of the donors. In a later analysis, HLA-associated TCR beta chains were found to be more clonally expanded and to have lower generation probabilities than equally common non-associated chains. Most CMV-associated TCR beta chains appeared to be HLA-restricted in a later analysis, and the HLA associations seemed to be driven largely by CMV exposure.

The receptor library was made with the immunoSEQ multiplex PCR assay. For the multiplex PCR, a mixture combining 60 forward primers for TCR Vbeta segments and 13 reverse primers for TCR Jbeta segments was used. A multiplex PCR assay on genomic DNA amplified the CDR3 region of rearranged TCR beta genes. The Illumina HiSeq System was used to sequence the amplified TCR beta libraries as 87-base-pair reads. The paper's processing steps were these. A later analysis tallied 70 million to 100 million unique TCR beta chains across the 666 repertoires, and about 12 million of those chains were shared by two or more donors. To remove PCR and sequencing errors, raw reads were error-corrected and collapsed into unique sequences using a nearest-neighbor algorithm that merged closely related sequences. V, D and J gene segments were assigned by aligning CDR3 sequences to IMGT reference sequences. For a sequence to be retained, a match of at least six nucleotides was required to both a V gene segment and a J gene segment. Rearrangements were classified as productive when the CDR3 lacked stop codons and remained in frame with V and J, and all other rearrangements were classified as non-productive. CDR3 was defined according to IMGT convention as the region running from the second conserved V-encoded cysteine to the conserved J-encoded phenylalanine. The earlier analysis of some 600 of the donors excluded sequences that lacked an unambiguous match to a single V gene segment. An earlier analysis of approximately 590 of the donors classified V segments as functional when productive rearrangements were above 56.7% and as segregating when the standard deviation between donors was above 5%. To diagnose cytomegalovirus status from the catalog of TCR beta chain sequences, a statistical classification framework was built. In a later analysis, TCR nucleotide sequences were compared against IMGT/GENE-DB human TR gene sequences so that V and J genes could be assigned. A later analysis assigned CDR3 sequences and most-parsimonious VDJ recombination scenarios with the TCRdist pipeline. In a later analysis, each TCR beta chain was defined by its CDR3 amino acid sequence together with its V-gene family, and reads without a unique V-gene family were excluded. To address suspected cross-contamination and a sequencing artifact, a later analysis removed approximately 590 highly shared, low-generation-probability nucleotide sequences. A later analysis calculated a clonal expansion index for each public chain from normalized within-repertoire ranks of inferred template counts. Generation probabilities in a later analysis came from a VDJ recombination model fitted to out-of-frame rearrangements, and those results were checked against IGoR. Hypergeometric tests were used in a later analysis to score TCR-TCR, TCR-HLA and TCR-CMV co-occurrence, with a repertoire-size bias correction applied to the TCR pairs. False discovery rates were estimated in a later analysis by permuting HLA or CMV assignments 20 times. In a later analysis, co-occurring TCRs were grouped with DBSCAN, and TCRdist sequence similarity was added when clustering was performed within HLA-allele-positive subsets. For co-occurrence clustering, repertoires with fewer than 30,000 or more than 120,000 public chains were excluded, along with five repertoires with anomalous nucleotide sharing. The table comes from immuneACCESS by way of TCRdb, which keeps in-frame sequences with V and J called. Part of the clones is missing from these tables; in studies checked, under half for an unresolved V gene and the rest for unknown reasons. The DNA gave D and trimming, while V, J and clone size come from that table. Here the sample has approximately 110,000 clones; 65% to 85% occur a single time. Nearly 2.5% of the sample comes from the top ten.

The CDR3 runs 18 residues from the cysteine to the phenylalanine. The entry retains the CDR3 DNA only, 54 bases that are in frame from base 1. At the junction V is shortened by 1 base and J by 3 bases; bases outside the gene matches: 11. Reading the germline V gene gives CDR1 LGHNA and CDR2 YNFKEQ. The TCR comes from a woman aged 18 to 35 in good health and CMV-seronegative. This chain is built from TRBV4-2 and TRBJ2-7; 11 bases in the middle match TRBD2. Sequenced sample: PBMCs. The DNA sequence follows: TGTGCCAGCAGCCAAGCCCCTCCTTCGGGACTAGCGGACTACGAGCAGTACTTC. The encoded protein is CASSQAPPSGLADYEQYF.